This T cell receptor beta chain was captured in a study of T-cell reconstitution after alpha-beta-depleted transplantation in children (dated by TCRdb to the mid-2010s). Regarding the study in general: T-cell immune reconstitution after TCRalphabeta/CD19-depleted allogeneic hematopoietic cell transplantation in children was quantitatively tracked in the study by means of TCR repertoire profiling.

The time point label corresponds to: day 60 (about 2 months) after transplantation. In light of the paper, this sample's treatment or condition label describes: allogeneic hematopoietic cell transplantation with graft depleted of TCRalphabeta T cells and CD19 B cells. TCRalphabeta/CD19-depleted allogeneic hematopoietic cell grafts were given to the transplant recipients, all of whom were children. Overall study outcomes, separate from this receptor: Over the following months the frequencies of hyperexpanded clones went down, and after one year T-cell counts and TCRbeta diversity were mostly credited to newly produced T cells. Apparently early alphabetaT-cell count recovery about two months after transplant reportedly relied on only several hundred rapidly expanded clones derived from non-depleted graft cells. The high TCRbeta diversity at day 60 in some patients was ascribed to recipient T cells and intrathymic progenitors that had survived conditioning.

Library preparation used PCR. This sample was sequenced with an Illumina HiSeq 2500. TCR libraries were prepared with molecular barcoding, using unique molecular identifiers to normalize TCRbeta repertoire quantification. Using fastp at Q25 and MiXCR, TCRdb reprocessed the public reads and kept productive beta chains. CDR3 protein duplicates are merged, each entry listing the most common genes and DNA. The sample records 44,000 or so distinct CDR3 sequences, around a tenth of which are singletons. The ten largest make up approximately 25% of the sample. Based on the germline V gene, the CDR1 and CDR2 sequences are SGHRS and YFSETQ. From the cysteine through the phenylalanine, the CDR3 covers 12 amino acids. Solely the CDR3 DNA is kept, with 36 bases framed from the first base. The germline V end is reduced by 5 bases and the J end by 6 bases; junction bases left unmatched: 1. This clonotype was detected ten times or more. Its antigen has not been determined. Base-call qualities are not available, and no considerably larger clone is one nucleotide away.

The sequenced sample was PBMCs, mostly from graft donor cells, obtained 60 days after TCRalphabeta/CD19-depleted stem cell transplant. The TCR comes from a male patient aged 2-15 years who had a stem cell transplant for chronic granulomatous disease, so the T cells may come from the graft donor. The chain employs TRBV5-1 and TRBJ2-3, and 9 junction bases match TRBD2. In nucleotide form, the sequence is TGCGCCAGCAGGCTAGCGGGGGATACGCAGTATTTT. It translates as CASRLAGDTQYF.